This passage covers 30 T cell receptor beta chains from one sample sequenced in a study of T cell responses to AZD1222 COVID-19 vaccine. Using immunoSEQ multiplex PCR, the repertoire was profiled, and TCRdb retains in-frame clones only, with some absent. The sample holds under 150,000 clones, 80% to 95% seen once. Sequenced here: peripheral blood, sampled on day 0 of AZD1222 vaccination. These receptors were taken from an adult in good health.

The chain joins TRBV7-9 to TRBJ2-5; 7 bases map to TRBD2. The V segment lost 3 bases and the J segment 9 bases; nucleotides outside the gene matches: 10. This CDR3 contains 14 residues. Looked up from germline, CDR1 is SEHNR and CDR2 is FQNEAQ (reference sequence). CDR3 amino acids: CASSFWADGGSQYF. The CDR3 DNA reads TGTGCCAGCAGCTTCTGGGCTGACGGGGGGTCCCAGTACTTC. The full variable domain, its missing parts supplied by reference TRBV7-9 and TRBJ2-5, is DTGVSQNPRHKITKRGQNVTFRCDPISEHNRLYWYRQTLGQGPEFLTYFQNEAQLEKSRLLSDRFSAERPKGSFSTLEIQRTEQGDSAMYLCASSFWADGGSQYFGPGTRLLVL.

The V call is TRBV19, the J call TRBJ2-2, with 10 bases that match TRBD1. Unmatched junction bases numbered 5, after V lost 1 base and J lost 6 bases. The V gene's germline CDR1 is LNHDA and CDR2 SQIVND (reference sequence). This CDR3 has 16 amino acids. The CDR3 DNA follows: TGTGCCAGTAGTATAGCTAAGACAGGGGGCTCCGGGGAGCTGTTTTTT. Its protein is CASSIAKTGGSGELFF.

V usage is TRBV29-1 and J usage is TRBJ2-1; D is perhaps TRBD2 (6 bases). The CDR3 runs to 10 residues. CDR1 is SQVTM and CDR2 is ANQGSEA in the germline V gene. The V gene lost 7 bases and the J gene lost 10 bases, with 11 bases spanning the gap. The CDR3 loop is CSAREVEQFF. CDR3 in DNA: TGCAGCGCGAGGGAGGTCGAGCAGTTCTTC.

This chain connects TRBV1 to TRBJ2-1; the table's TRBD2 call for D was not verified on the DNA. TRBV1 is a pseudogene. This CDR3 contains 17 residues. The CDR3 DNA follows: TGCACCAGCAGCCAAGACCTTCGCGGGAGGAACTACAATGAGCAGTTCTTC. Translated: CTSSQDLRGRNYNEQFF.

This clone appeared a few times. This chain joins TRBV27 and TRBJ2-2; D is perhaps TRBD2 (5 bases). The CDR3 covers 14 residues. The ends were cut back, 5 bases at V and 3 bases at J, with 10 bases in the middle. Germline-derived CDR1 and CDR2 are MNHEY and SMNVEV (reference sequence). The CDR3 here is CASSRLGDTGELFF. DNA for the CDR3: TGTGCCAGCAGTCGACTCGGGGACACCGGGGAGCTGTTTTTT.

V and J are TRBV9 and TRBJ1-1; a possible D gene is TRBD1 (6 bases). Per the germline V gene, CDR1 is SGDLS and CDR2 is YYNGEE. V was trimmed by 0 bases and J by 1 base, leaving 10 bases between them. The CDR3 is made up of 15 amino acids. The chain's CDR3 is CASSVVGAQNTEAFF. The DNA for the CDR3 is TGTGCCAGCAGCGTAGTGGGGGCTCAGAACACTGAAGCTTTCTTT. The full variable domain, in which reference TRBV9 and TRBJ1-1 provide the parts outside the CDR3, is DSGVTQTPKHLITATGQRVTLRCSPRSGDLSVYWYQQSLDQGLQFLIQYYNGEERAKGNILERFSAQQFPDLHSELNLSSLELGDSALYFCASSVVGAQNTEAFFGQGTRLTVV.

The chain uses TRBV7-8 and TRBJ1-2; the match to TRBD1 covers 7 bases. CDR1 is SGHVS and CDR2 is FQNEAQ in the germline V gene. CDR3 length equals 17 residues. With V trimmed by 1 base and J by 2 bases, 10 bases remained unmatched. The DNA of the CDR3 is TGTGCCAGCAGCTTAGGCTACGGGGCAGGGGGGAACTATGGCTACACCTTC. Its translation: CASSLGYGAGGNYGYTF.

V gene TRBV19 combines with J gene TRBJ1-3; D not resolved. This CDR3 has 13 amino acids. The germline CDR1 and CDR2 sequences are LNHDA and SQIVND (reference sequence). Trimming removed 3 bases from V and 4 bases from J, with 7 bases in between. The CDR3 sequence: CASSISEGNTIYF. The CDR3 coding sequence is TGTGCCAGTAGTATTTCAGAAGGAAACACCATATATTTT.

This clone was observed once. J is TRBJ1-4 and V is TRBV4-2, with D perhaps TRBD1 (5 bases). The germline V gene has CDR1 LGHNA and CDR2 YNFKEQ. The CDR3 has 15 amino acids. The germline V and J ends were trimmed by 2 bases and 0 bases, with 7 bases remaining between them. In DNA, the CDR3 is TGTGCCAGCAGCCAAAGAGGGGCAACTAATGAAAAACTGTTTTTT. Protein: CASSQRGATNEKLFF.

V usage is TRBV11-2 and J usage is TRBJ1-4; possibly TRBD1 for D (5 bases). CDR1 is SGHAT and CDR2 is FQNNGV in the germline V gene. The germline V and J ends were trimmed by 7 bases and 6 bases, with 18 bases remaining between them. The CDR3 consists of 15 residues. CDR3 coding DNA: TGTGCCAGCACCCGACAGAGAGGGGCCCATGAAAAACTGTTTTTT. The encoded protein is CASTRQRGAHEKLFF.

V usage is TRBV5-1 and J usage is TRBJ1-2; D gene ambiguous. This CDR3 comprises 14 residues. Germline loops: CDR1 SGHRS, CDR2 YFSETQ. Trimming removed 6 bases at V and 3 bases at J, with 15 bases between. For the CDR3, the DNA is TGCGCCAGCACGATAAACGCAGTCTACTATGGCTACACCTTC. It is translated as CASTINAVYYGYTF.

The chain carries TRBV4-1 and TRBJ2-7; no reliable D call. Trimming cost V 4 bases and J 0 bases, with 13 bases left between them. CDR1 MGHRA and CDR2 YSYEKL come from the germline V gene. This CDR3 contains 15 residues. The CDR3 coding sequence is TGCGCCAGCAGCCCAACCACCGTGGGCTCCTACGAGCAGTACTTC. It translates to CASSPTTVGSYEQYF.

The rearrangement joins TRBV6-5 to TRBJ1-2; D gene uncertain. The V gene's germline CDR1 is MNHEY and CDR2 SVGAGI. The CDR3 totals 13 residues. The V end was cut by 6 bases, the J end by 8 bases, with 16 bases between. The CDR3 region has the DNA TGTGCCAGCAGGGAGGGTATTGCGGGAGGCTACACCTTC. Protein: CASREGIAGGYTF.

The sample holds one count of this clone. The chain is built from TRBV5-1 and TRBJ2-3, with D maybe TRBD2 (6 bases). The CDR3 has 17 amino acids. The V end lost 1 base, the J end lost 3 bases, and 18 bases lay between the germline ends. CDR1 and CDR2 (germline): SGHRS, YFSETQ. The CDR3 nucleotides read TGCGCCAGCAGCTTGTATGGGGGTCTCGGGGGTACAGATACGCAGTATTTT. Translated: CASSLYGGLGGTDTQYF.

The gene calls are TRBV10-3 and TRBJ2-7, with D maybe TRBD1 (6 bases). The V end was cut by 1 base, the J end by 5 bases, with 12 bases between. The CDR3 runs to 14 residues. Germline loops: CDR1 ENHRY, CDR2 SYGVKD. Written as DNA, the CDR3 is TGTGCCATCAGTGAGTTAGGGGGTGGCGACGAGCAGTACTTC. Translating gives CAISELGGGDEQYF.

The gene calls are TRBV7-9 and TRBJ1-1, with D possibly TRBD1 on 6 matching bases. The V gene lost 1 base and the J gene lost 5 bases, with 14 bases spanning the gap. The germline V gene has CDR1 SEHNR and CDR2 FQNEAQ (reference sequence). This CDR3 has 15 amino acids. This CDR3 reads CASSLVQGSGTEAFF. CDR3 coding DNA: TGTGCCAGCAGCTTAGTCCAGGGGAGTGGAACTGAAGCTTTCTTT.

The chain carries TRBV4-2 and TRBJ2-3; no definite D call. The CDR3 runs to 16 residues. V was trimmed by 0 bases and J by 2 bases, leaving 12 bases between them. Germline V gene lookup returns CDR1 LGHNA and CDR2 YNFKEQ. The CDR3 nucleotides read TGTGCCAGCAGCCAAGATTCAAAGGAAATCACAGATACGCAGTATTTT. Residues: CASSQDSKEITDTQYF.

The genes are TRBV9 and TRBJ1-2; 7 bases map to TRBD1. The V gene end was trimmed by 4 bases and the J gene end by 2 bases; junction bases not matched to a gene: 2. The CDR3 is 13 residues long. CDR1 SGDLS and CDR2 YYNGEE come from the germline V gene. CDR3 sequence (DNA): TGTGCCAGCAGCACGACAGGGAACTATGGCTACACCTTC. Protein product: CASSTTGNYGYTF.

The chain recombines TRBV19 with TRBJ2-4; 8 nucleotides agree with TRBD1. Losses at the gene ends were 8 bases for V and 8 bases for J; bases not matched to a gene: 8. Germline CDR1 and CDR2: LNHDA and SQIVND (reference sequence). The CDR3 runs to 13 residues. CDR3 protein: CASGARQGHIQYF. The DNA for the CDR3 is TGTGCCAGTGGGGCTCGACAGGGGCACATTCAGTACTTC.

This chain joins TRBV13 and TRBJ2-7, with unresolved D. Trimming shortened V by 0 bases and J by 1 base, and 7 bases separated the two germline ends. This CDR3 spans 14 amino acids. The germline gives CDR1 PRHDT, CDR2 FYEKMQ (reference sequence). The CDR3 sequence is CASSLGISSYEQYF. CDR3 nucleotide sequence: TGTGCCAGCAGCTTAGGCATATCTTCCTACGAGCAGTACTTC.

The V and J genes are TRBV6-1 and TRBJ1-4, with 10 bases matching TRBD1. Germline trimming cut 4 bases from V and 0 bases from J; bases unmatched to any gene: 2. Germline values: CDR1 MNHNS, CDR2 SASEGT. This CDR3 is 16 amino acids long. CDR3 nucleotide sequence: TGTGCCAGCAGTGCTGGACAGGGGGCAACTAATGAAAAACTGTTTTTT. Amino acids: CASSAGQGATNEKLFF.

The J gene is TRBJ2-7, the V gene TRBV15; a weak D match, TRBD2 (6 bases). CDR3 length: 14 amino acids. Looked up from germline, CDR1 is LNHNV and CDR2 is YYDKDF (reference sequence). V was clipped by 4 bases and J by 3 bases, with 13 bases between them. The CDR3 DNA follows: TGTGCCACCAGCACTGGCGGGAAAGTCTACGAGCAGTACTTC. This gives the protein CATSTGGKVYEQYF.

V usage is TRBV1 and J usage is TRBJ2-1; the D call TRBD2 from the table was never checked on the DNA. TRBV1 is recorded as a pseudogene. The CDR3 totals 17 residues. The DNA of the CDR3 is TGCACCAGCAGCCACCACCGCGGGAGCGGGAAAGGGGATGAGCAGTTCTTC. It encodes CTSSHHRGSGKGDEQFF.

This rearrangement joins TRBV12-5 to TRBJ1-3; D unclear. V lost 1 base and J 0 bases, leaving 4 bases between the germline ends. Germline V lookup: CDR1 LGHNT, CDR2 FRNRAP. This CDR3 comprises 14 residues. This chain's CDR3 is CASGLAYSGNTIYF. CDR3 DNA sequence: TGTGCTAGTGGTTTGGCCTACTCTGGAAACACCATATATTTT.

The rearrangement joins TRBV28 to TRBJ1-1; no reliable D call. CDR1 is MDHEN, CDR2 SYDVKM, per germline. Trimming stripped 6 bases from V and 5 bases from J, with 10 bases between. The CDR3 length is 12 residues. In DNA form, the CDR3 reads TGTGCCAGCAGCCTAAAGTGGACTGAAGCTTTCTTT. This gives the protein CASSLKWTEAFF.

The V and J genes are TRBV6-2 or TRBV6-3 and TRBJ1-4; 7 bases are a match to TRBD1. The CDR3 is 13 residues long. V shed 6 bases and J 8 bases; nucleotides not matched to a gene: 6. Germline V lookup: CDR1 MNHEY, CDR2 SVGEGT. The CDR3 DNA reads TGTGCCAGCAGCCGACAGGGTCAGGAAAAACTGTTTTTT. Its protein is CASSRQGQEKLFF.

This chain connects TRBV6-2 or TRBV6-3 to TRBJ1-2; 9 bases are a match to TRBD1. The germline gives CDR1 MNHEY, CDR2 SVGEGT. This CDR3 is 16 amino acids long. The J segment lost 6 bases and the V segment lost 6 bases, leaving 14 bases of the junction unmatched. The CDR3 DNA follows: TGTGCCAGCAGATACAGCTGGGACAGGGAGGGAAATGGCTACACCTTC. Protein: CASRYSWDREGNGYTF.

The rearrangement uses TRBV12-5 and TRBJ2-2, with D possibly being TRBD1 (6 bases). The V end lost 6 bases, the J end lost 0 bases, and 8 bases lay between the germline ends. CDR1 is LGHNT, CDR2 FRNRAP, per germline. This CDR3 comprises 14 residues. CDR3 DNA sequence: TGTGCTAGTGGGGACAGTTCGAACACCGGGGAGCTGTTTTTT. Its translation: CASGDSSNTGELFF. Filled out from reference TRBV12-5 and TRBJ2-2, the complete variable domain reads DARVTQTPRHKVTEMGQEVTMRCQPILGHNTVFWYRQTMMQGLELLAYFRNRAPLDDSGMPKDRFSAEMPDATLATLKIQPSEPRDSAVYFCASGDSSNTGELFFGEGSRLTVL.

V gene TRBV28 combines with J gene TRBJ1-3; no clear D gene. CDR1 and CDR2 (germline): MDHEN, SYDVKM. The CDR3 length is 15 residues. With 2 bases removed from V and 3 bases from J, the gap between germline ends came to 11 bases. The chain's CDR3 is CASSLPLNIGNTIYF. In DNA form, the CDR3 reads TGTGCCAGCAGTTTACCTCTTAATATTGGAAACACCATATATTTT.

This chain links TRBV28 with TRBJ1-5; tentative D call: TRBD1 (5 bases). This CDR3 comprises 12 residues. V was cut by 5 bases and J by 9 bases, with 11 bases left in between. Germline V gives CDR1 MDHEN, CDR2 SYDVKM. The CDR3, as DNA: TGTGCCAGCAGTGCGGGGGTTAGGCCCCAGCATTTT. The encoded protein is CASSAGVRPQHF.